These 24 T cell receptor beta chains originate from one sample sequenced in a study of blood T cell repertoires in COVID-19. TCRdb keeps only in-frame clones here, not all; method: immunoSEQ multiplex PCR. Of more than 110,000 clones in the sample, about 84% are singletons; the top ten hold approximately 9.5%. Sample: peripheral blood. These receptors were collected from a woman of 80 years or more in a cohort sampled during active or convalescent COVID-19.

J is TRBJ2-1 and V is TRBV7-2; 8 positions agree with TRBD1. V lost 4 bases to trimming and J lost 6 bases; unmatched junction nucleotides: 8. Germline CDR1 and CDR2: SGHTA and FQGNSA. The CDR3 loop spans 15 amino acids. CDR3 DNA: TGTGCCAGCAGCTCAGGGGGCCATACCCGCAATGAGCAGTTCTTC. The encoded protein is CASSSGGHTRNEQFF.

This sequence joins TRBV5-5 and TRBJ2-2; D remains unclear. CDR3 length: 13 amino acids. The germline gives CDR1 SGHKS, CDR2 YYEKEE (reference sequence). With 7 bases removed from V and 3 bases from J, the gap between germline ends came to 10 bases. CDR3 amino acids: CASGRYDTGELFF. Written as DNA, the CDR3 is TGTGCCAGCGGTAGATACGACACCGGGGAGCTGTTTTTT.

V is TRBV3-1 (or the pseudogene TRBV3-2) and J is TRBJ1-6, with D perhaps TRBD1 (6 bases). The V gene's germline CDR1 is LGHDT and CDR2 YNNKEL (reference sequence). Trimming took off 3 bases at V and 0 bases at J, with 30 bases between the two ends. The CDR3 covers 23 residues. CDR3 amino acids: CASSQVRPEDLTGHISYNSPLHF. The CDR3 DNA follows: TGTGCCAGCAGCCAGGTCCGACCCGAAGATTTGACAGGACACATCTCCTATAATTCACCCCTCCACTTT.

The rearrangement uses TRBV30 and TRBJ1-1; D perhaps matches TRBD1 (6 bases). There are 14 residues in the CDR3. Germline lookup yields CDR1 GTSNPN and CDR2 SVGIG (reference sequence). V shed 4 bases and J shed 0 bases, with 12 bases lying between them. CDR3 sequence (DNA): TGTGCCTGGAACATGGGACATTTGAACACTGAAGCTTTCTTT. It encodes CAWNMGHLNTEAFF.

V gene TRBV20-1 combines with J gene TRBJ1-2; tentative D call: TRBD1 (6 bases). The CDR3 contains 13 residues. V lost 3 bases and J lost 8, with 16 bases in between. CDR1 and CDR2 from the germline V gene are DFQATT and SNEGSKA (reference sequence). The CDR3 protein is CSASLVQGYGYTF. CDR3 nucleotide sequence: TGCAGTGCTAGTCTGGTACAGGGTTACGGCTACACCTTC.

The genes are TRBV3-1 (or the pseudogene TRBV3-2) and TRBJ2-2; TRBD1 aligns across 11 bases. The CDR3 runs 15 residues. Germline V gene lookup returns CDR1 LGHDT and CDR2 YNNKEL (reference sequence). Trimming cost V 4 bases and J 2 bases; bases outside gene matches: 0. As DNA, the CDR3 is TGTGCCAGCAGCCGGACAGGGGGCAACACCGGGGAGCTGTTTTTT. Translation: CASSRTGGNTGELFF.

In DNA form, the CDR3 reads TGTGCCAGCAGCTTAGCGGGAGGATACCCTAAGGACGAGCAGTACGTC. This encodes CASSLAGGYPKDEQYV. V gene TRBV7-9 combines with J gene TRBJ2-7, with a weak D call TRBD2 (6 bases). The germline gives CDR1 SEHNR, CDR2 FQNEAQ (reference sequence). The CDR3 length is 16 residues. V lost 0 bases and J lost 5, with 17 bases in between.

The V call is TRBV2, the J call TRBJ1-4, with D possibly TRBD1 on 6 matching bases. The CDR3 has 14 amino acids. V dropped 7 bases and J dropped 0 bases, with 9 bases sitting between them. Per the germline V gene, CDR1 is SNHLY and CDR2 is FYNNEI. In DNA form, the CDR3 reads TGTGCCAGCACAGGGGCTGCAACTAATGAAAAACTGTTTTTT. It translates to CASTGAATNEKLFF.

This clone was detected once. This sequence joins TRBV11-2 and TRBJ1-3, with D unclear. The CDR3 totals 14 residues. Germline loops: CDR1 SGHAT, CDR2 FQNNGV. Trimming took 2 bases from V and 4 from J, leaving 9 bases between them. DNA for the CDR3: TGTGCCAGCAGCTTACGAGTAGCCGGAAACACCATATATTTT. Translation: CASSLRVAGNTIYF.

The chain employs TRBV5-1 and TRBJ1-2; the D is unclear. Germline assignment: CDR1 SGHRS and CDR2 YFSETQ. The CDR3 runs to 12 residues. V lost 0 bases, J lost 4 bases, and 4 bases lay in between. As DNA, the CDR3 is TGCGCCAGCAGCTTGGCAGGCTATGGCTACACCTTC. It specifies CASSLAGYGYTF.

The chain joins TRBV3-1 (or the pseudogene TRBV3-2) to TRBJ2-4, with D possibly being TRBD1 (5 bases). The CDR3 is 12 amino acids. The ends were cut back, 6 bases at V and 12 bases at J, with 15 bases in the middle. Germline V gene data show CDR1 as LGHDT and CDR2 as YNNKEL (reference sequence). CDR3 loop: CASRSFLGAQYF. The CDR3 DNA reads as TGTGCCAGCAGGTCCTTCCTTGGGGCTCAGTACTTC.

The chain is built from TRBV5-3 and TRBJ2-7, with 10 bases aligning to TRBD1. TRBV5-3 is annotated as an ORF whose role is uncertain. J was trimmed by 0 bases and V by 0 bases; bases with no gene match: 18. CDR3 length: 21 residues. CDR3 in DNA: TGTGCCAGAAGCTTGGGAGGACAGGGGGAGGCCGCAACTATAAGCTCCTACGAGCAGTACGTC. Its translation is CARSLGGQGEAATISSYEQYV.

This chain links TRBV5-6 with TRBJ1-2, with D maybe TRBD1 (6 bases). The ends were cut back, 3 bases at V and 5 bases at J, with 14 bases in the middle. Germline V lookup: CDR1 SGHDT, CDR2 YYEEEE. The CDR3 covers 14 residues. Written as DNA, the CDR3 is TGTGCCAGCAGCTCACTGGGACAAGATTATGGCTACACCTTC. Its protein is CASSSLGQDYGYTF.

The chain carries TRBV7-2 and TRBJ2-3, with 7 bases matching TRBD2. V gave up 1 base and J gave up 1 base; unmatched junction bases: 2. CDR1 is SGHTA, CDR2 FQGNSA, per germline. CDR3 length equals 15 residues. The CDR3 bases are TGTGCCAGCAGCTTAGATGGGGGGGGCACAGATACGCAGTATTTT. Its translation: CASSLDGGGTDTQYF.

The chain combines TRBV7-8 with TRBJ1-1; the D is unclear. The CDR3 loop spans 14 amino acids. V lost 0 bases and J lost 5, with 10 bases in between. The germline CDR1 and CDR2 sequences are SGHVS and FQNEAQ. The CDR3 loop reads CASSLAFRNTEAFF. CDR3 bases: TGTGCCAGCAGCTTAGCGTTCAGGAATACTGAAGCTTTCTTT.

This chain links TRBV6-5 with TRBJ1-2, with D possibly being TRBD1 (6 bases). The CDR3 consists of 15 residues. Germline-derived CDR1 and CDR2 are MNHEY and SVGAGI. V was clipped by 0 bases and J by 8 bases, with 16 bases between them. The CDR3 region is CASSYSVQGSWGYTF. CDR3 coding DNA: TGTGCCAGCAGTTACTCGGTTCAGGGGTCGTGGGGCTACACCTTC.

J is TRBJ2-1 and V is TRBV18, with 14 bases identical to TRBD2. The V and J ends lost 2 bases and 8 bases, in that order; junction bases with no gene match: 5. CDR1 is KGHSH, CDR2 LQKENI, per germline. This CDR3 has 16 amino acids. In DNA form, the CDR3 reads TGTGCCAGCTCACCATCCGGGACTAGCGGGGGTCATGAGCAGTTCTTC. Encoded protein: CASSPSGTSGGHEQFF.

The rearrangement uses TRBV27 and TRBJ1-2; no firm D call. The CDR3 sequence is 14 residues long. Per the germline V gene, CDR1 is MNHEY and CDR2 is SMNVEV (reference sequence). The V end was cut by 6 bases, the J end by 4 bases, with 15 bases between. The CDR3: CASSATKAAYGYTF. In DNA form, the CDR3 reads TGTGCCAGCAGCGCTACTAAAGCCGCCTATGGCTACACCTTC.

The CDR3 loop is CASSPARGSRYF. DNA of the CDR3: TGTGCCAGCAGCCCGGCGAGGGGGAGTCGATACTTC. The V and J genes are TRBV5-6 and TRBJ2-7; possibly TRBD1 for D (6 bases). V lost 4 bases to trimming and J lost 13 bases, with 18 bases between them. The CDR3 extends over 12 amino acids. Per germline, CDR1 SGHDT and CDR2 YYEEEE.

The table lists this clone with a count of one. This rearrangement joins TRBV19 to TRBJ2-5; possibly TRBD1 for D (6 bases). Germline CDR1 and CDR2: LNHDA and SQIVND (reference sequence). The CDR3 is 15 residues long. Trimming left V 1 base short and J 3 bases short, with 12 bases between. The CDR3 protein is CASSIGGTKKETQYF. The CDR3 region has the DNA TGTGCCAGTAGTATAGGAGGGACAAAGAAAGAGACCCAGTACTTC.

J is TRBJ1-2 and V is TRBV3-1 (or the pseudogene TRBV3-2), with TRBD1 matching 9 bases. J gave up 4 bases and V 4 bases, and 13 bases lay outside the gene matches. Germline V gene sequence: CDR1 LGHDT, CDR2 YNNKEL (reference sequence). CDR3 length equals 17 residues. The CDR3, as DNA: TGTGCCAGCAGCCCCAGAGGCGGACAGGGGCAGGTCTATGGCTACACCTTC. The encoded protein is CASSPRGGQGQVYGYTF.

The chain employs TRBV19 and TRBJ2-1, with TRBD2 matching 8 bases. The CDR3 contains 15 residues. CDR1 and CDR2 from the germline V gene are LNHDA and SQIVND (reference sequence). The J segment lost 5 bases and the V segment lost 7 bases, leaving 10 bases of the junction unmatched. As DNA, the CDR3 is TGTGCCAGTACTCACCGGGGGGGACCCGACAATGAGCAGTTCTTC. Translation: CASTHRGGPDNEQFF.

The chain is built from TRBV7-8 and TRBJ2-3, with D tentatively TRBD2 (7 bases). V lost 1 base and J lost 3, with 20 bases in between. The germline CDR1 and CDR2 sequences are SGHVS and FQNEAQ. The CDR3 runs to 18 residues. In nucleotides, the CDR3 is TGTGCCAGCAGCTTAGAAGAGTGGGGGGGGCCTTGGACAGATACGCAGTATTTT. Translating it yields CASSLEEWGGPWTDTQYF. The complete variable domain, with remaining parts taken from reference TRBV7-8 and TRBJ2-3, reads GAGVSQSPRYKVAKRGQDVALRCDPISGHVSLFWYQQALGQGPEFLTYFQNEAQLDKSGLPSDRFFAERPEGSVSTLKIQRTQQEDSAVYLCASSLEEWGGPWTDTQYFGPGTRLTVL.

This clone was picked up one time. The DNA of the CDR3 is TGTGCCAGCAGCCAAGGTCCGGGGGGGGCCAATGAGCAGTTCTTC. Amino acids: CASSQGPGGANEQFF. This chain connects TRBV3-1 (or the pseudogene TRBV3-2) to TRBJ2-1; 8 positions match TRBD2. The CDR3 runs 15 residues. V shed 1 base, J shed 6 bases, and the junction held 5 bases outside the gene matches. Germline loops: CDR1 LGHDT, CDR2 YNNKEL (reference sequence).